This is a list of T cell receptor beta chains from one sample in a study of T-cell memory formation after mild COVID-19. One entry per CDR3 protein results from TCRdb running MiXCR on the 5' RACE reads. The profile shows just under 550,000 distinct CDR3 sequences, around 21% of them singletons. Material: PBMCs or a T cell subset sorted from them (not recorded which). Receptor source: an adult woman who had mild COVID-19 (a few samples of this study predate the infection). Cell type and time point are not known. Both conserved end residues are part of each CDR3. The order of the fields is V gene, D gene, J gene, CDR3 protein. The D gene is left open where the match is weak.

v_call: TRBV25-1; d_call: TRBD1; j_call: TRBJ1-6; cdr3_aa: CASRGDRGVNSPLHF
v_call: TRBV27; d_call: NA; j_call: TRBJ2-7; cdr3_aa: CASSLSSLHYEQYF
v_call: TRBV5-1; d_call: TRBD2; j_call: TRBJ2-7; cdr3_aa: CASSLRESAYEQYF
v_call: TRBV15; d_call: TRBD1; j_call: TRBJ2-7; cdr3_aa: CATSREGSDRDPYEQYF
v_call: TRBV7-3; d_call: TRBD1; j_call: TRBJ2-2; cdr3_aa: CASSRTGTGELFF
v_call: TRBV2; d_call: NA; j_call: TRBJ2-3; cdr3_aa: CALPIELTDTQYF
v_call: TRBV15; d_call: NA; j_call: TRBJ2-3; cdr3_aa: CATSTLDLTDTQYF
v_call: TRBV7-6; d_call: NA; j_call: TRBJ2-7; cdr3_aa: CASRPGHGYEQYF
v_call: TRBV29-1; d_call: NA; j_call: TRBJ2-1; cdr3_aa: CSVVLSNEQFF
v_call: TRBV11-2; d_call: NA; j_call: TRBJ2-3; cdr3_aa: CASSLTGSPTDTQYF
v_call: TRBV19; d_call: NA; j_call: TRBJ1-5; cdr3_aa: CASTQGMDQPQHF
v_call: TRBV30; d_call: NA; j_call: TRBJ2-1; cdr3_aa: CAWSIGGLGNEQFF
v_call: TRBV7-2; d_call: TRBD1; j_call: TRBJ1-1; cdr3_aa: CASSRGQGHPNTEAFF
v_call: TRBV28; d_call: NA; j_call: TRBJ2-1; cdr3_aa: CASNGKPQRGNEQFF
v_call: TRBV9; d_call: TRBD2; j_call: TRBJ2-3; cdr3_aa: CASSVTRGGDTQYF
v_call: TRBV5-1; d_call: NA; j_call: TRBJ2-1; cdr3_aa: CASSYRRGRRNDEQFF
v_call: TRBV2; d_call: NA; j_call: TRBJ2-3; cdr3_aa: CASSPGFADTQYF
v_call: TRBV19; d_call: NA; j_call: TRBJ1-6; cdr3_aa: CASSLGRAGSPLHF
v_call: TRBV12-3/TRBV12-4; d_call: NA; j_call: TRBJ1-3; cdr3_aa: CASSSHSDGASGTIYF
v_call: TRBV20-1; d_call: TRBD1; j_call: TRBJ1-2; cdr3_aa: CSARKGADGYTF
v_call: TRBV7-3; d_call: TRBD1; j_call: TRBJ1-2; cdr3_aa: CASSFDRGSGYTF
v_call: TRBV7-7; d_call: NA; j_call: TRBJ2-3; cdr3_aa: CASSLTAGSTDTQYF
v_call: TRBV29-1; d_call: TRBD1; j_call: TRBJ2-7; cdr3_aa: CSVAGTAGHEQYF
v_call: TRBV5-5; d_call: TRBD1; j_call: TRBJ2-2; cdr3_aa: CASSWRTGGDGGELFF
v_call: TRBV27; d_call: NA; j_call: TRBJ1-5; cdr3_aa: CASSPGAGGPYNQPQHF
v_call: TRBV11-2; d_call: NA; j_call: TRBJ2-7; cdr3_aa: CASSFILYGALNYEQYF
v_call: TRBV29-1; d_call: NA; j_call: TRBJ2-5; cdr3_aa: CSVEGTGQETQYF
v_call: TRBV19; d_call: NA; j_call: TRBJ2-7; cdr3_aa: CASSMREKDNEQYF
v_call: TRBV28; d_call: NA; j_call: TRBJ2-5; cdr3_aa: CASSLRVYKARETQYF
v_call: TRBV4-1; d_call: TRBD1; j_call: TRBJ2-1; cdr3_aa: CASSQDLFGTDEFF
v_call: TRBV4-3; d_call: NA; j_call: TRBJ2-3; cdr3_aa: CASSQDIPPPSTDTQYF
v_call: TRBV12-3/TRBV12-4; d_call: TRBD2; j_call: TRBJ2-7; cdr3_aa: CASSNTGTSGGEEQYF
v_call: TRBV12-3/TRBV12-4; d_call: NA; j_call: TRBJ1-2; cdr3_aa: CASSRVRGYTF
v_call: TRBV12-3/TRBV12-4; d_call: NA; j_call: TRBJ2-2; cdr3_aa: CASTPRTGELFF
v_call: TRBV10-1; d_call: TRBD2; j_call: TRBJ2-1; cdr3_aa: CASVRAGGHNEQFF
v_call: TRBV20-1; d_call: NA; j_call: TRBJ1-1; cdr3_aa: CSASRSGGNTEAFF
v_call: TRBV14; d_call: NA; j_call: TRBJ2-2; cdr3_aa: CASSHTGPTNTGELFF
v_call: TRBV5-4; d_call: NA; j_call: TRBJ2-1; cdr3_aa: CASSLKDAYNEQFF
v_call: TRBV5-1; d_call: TRBD1; j_call: TRBJ1-1; cdr3_aa: CASSGGFLMNTEAFF
v_call: TRBV12-3/TRBV12-4; d_call: TRBD1; j_call: TRBJ1-1; cdr3_aa: CASSLATGANTEAFF